These 28 T cell receptor beta chains were sequenced from one sample in a study of blood T cell repertoires in COVID-19. The data were produced by immunoSEQ multiplex PCR, yet TCRdb's version contains in-frame clones alone and is incomplete. The sample has over 45,000 clones, about 70% seen once; the top ten hold 18%. The specimen was peripheral blood. The receptor set was obtained from a woman in her 50s with active or convalescent COVID-19.

This chain links TRBV11-2 with TRBJ1-1; a weak D match, TRBD1 (5 bases). The CDR3 is 13 residues long. Germline CDR1 is SGHAT and CDR2 is FQNNGV. V shed 2 bases and J shed 7 bases, with 11 bases lying between them. The CDR3 loop is CASSLQTGGEAFF. The CDR3 nucleotides are TGTGCCAGCAGCTTACAAACCGGGGGTGAAGCTTTCTTT.

CDR3 nucleotides: TGTGCCAGCAGTCAACCGGGACAGGGATACACAGATACGCAGTATTTT. It codes for CASSQPGQGYTDTQYF. J is TRBJ2-3 and V is TRBV27, with 9 bases lining up with TRBD1. The CDR3 is 16 amino acids. Germline V gene data show CDR1 as MNHEY and CDR2 as SMNVEV (reference sequence). The trim removed 5 bases at V and 2 bases at J, leaving 8 bases unmatched.

The rearrangement uses TRBV6-1 and TRBJ1-5; 9 bases align to TRBD1. V gave up 4 bases and J gave up 6 bases; unmatched junction bases: 7. Looked up from germline, CDR1 is MNHNS and CDR2 is SASEGT. The length of the CDR3 is 15 residues. CDR3 sequence (DNA): TGTGCCAGCAGTGTAGCCGGGACAGGGTTTCAGCCCCAGCATTTT. Translation: CASSVAGTGFQPQHF.

V is TRBV28 and J is TRBJ1-4; 11 nucleotides align to TRBD1. This CDR3 has 15 amino acids. The V gene end was trimmed by 4 bases and the J gene end by 8 bases; junction bases not matched to a gene: 6. Germline V gene lookup returns CDR1 MDHEN and CDR2 SYDVKM. CDR3 coding DNA: TGTGCCAGCAGTTACGGGACAGGGGGAAGGGAAAAACTGTTTTTT. It translates to CASSYGTGGREKLFF. Full variable domain (rest looked up from reference TRBV28 and TRBJ1-4): DVKVTQSSRYLVKRTGEKVFLECVQDMDHENMFWYRQDPGLGLRLIYFSYDVKMKEKGDIPEGYSVSREKKERFSLILESASTNQTSMYLCASSYGTGGREKLFFGSGTQLSVL.

V and J are TRBV4-2 and TRBJ1-2; D is perhaps TRBD1 (5 bases). The CDR3 loop spans 16 amino acids. Germline loops: CDR1 LGHNA, CDR2 YNFKEQ. Between the trimmed V and J ends, which lost 4 bases and 4 bases, there was a span of 19 bases. This CDR3 reads CASSLTGGRGVYGYTF. Here the CDR3 DNA reads TGTGCCAGCAGCCTAACCGGGGGGAGAGGGGTCTATGGCTACACCTTC.

The chain combines TRBV2 with TRBJ2-6; 9 bases are shared with TRBD1. Germline V lookup: CDR1 SNHLY, CDR2 FYNNEI. V gave up 9 bases and J gave up 3 bases; unmatched junction bases: 9. The CDR3 consists of 16 residues. DNA for the CDR3: TGTGCCAGGGGGACAGGGACTGTGAATGGGGCCAACGTCCTGACTTTC. Protein product: CARGTGTVNGANVLTF.

The rearrangement links TRBV4-1 to TRBJ2-7; D remains unclear. The germline V and J ends were trimmed by 0 bases and 10 bases, with 13 bases remaining between them. The CDR3 has 13 amino acids. Germline CDR1 and CDR2: MGHRA and YSYEKL. The CDR3 is CASSQDWQFPQYF. The CDR3, as DNA: TGCGCCAGCAGCCAAGATTGGCAGTTCCCCCAGTACTTC.

The rearrangement uses TRBV5-1 and TRBJ1-4, with 9 bases fitting TRBD1. The CDR3 runs 15 residues. Germline values: CDR1 SGHRS, CDR2 YFSETQ. V lost 4 bases to trimming and J lost 5 bases; unmatched junction nucleotides: 6. This chain's CDR3 is CASSPSGTGNEKLFF. The DNA for the CDR3 is TGCGCCAGCAGCCCTTCCGGGACAGGGAATGAAAAACTGTTTTTT.

V usage is TRBV7-9 and J usage is TRBJ2-7; possibly TRBD2 for D (5 bases). The germline V and J ends were trimmed by 2 bases and 4 bases, with 9 bases remaining between them. This CDR3 has 13 residues. Germline V gives CDR1 SEHNR, CDR2 FQNEAQ (reference sequence). CDR3 DNA sequence: TGTGCCAGCAGCTTACCGGGGAGTTACGAGCAGTACTTC. This gives the protein CASSLPGSYEQYF.

Only one count was recorded for this clone. This chain joins TRBV2 and TRBJ1-1, with D unresolved. Germline loops: CDR1 SNHLY, CDR2 FYNNEI. This CDR3 has 15 residues. Trimming removed 6 bases at V and 3 bases at J, with 17 bases between. This chain's CDR3 is CASRSRAWRDTEAFF. The CDR3 region has the DNA TGTGCCAGCAGATCCCGGGCCTGGAGGGACACTGAAGCTTTCTTT.

CDR3 protein: CASSAVWANVLTF. CDR3 in DNA: TGTGCCAGCAGTGCAGTTTGGGCCAACGTCCTGACTTTC. The rearrangement joins TRBV6-1 to TRBJ2-6; D not resolved. Per the germline V gene, CDR1 is MNHNS and CDR2 is SASEGT. The CDR3 runs to 13 residues. V was shortened by 4 bases and J by 5 bases, with 6 bases between the two germline ends.

The rearrangement uses TRBV30 and TRBJ2-7, with D maybe TRBD1 (5 bases). With 0 bases removed from V and 6 bases from J, the gap between germline ends came to 15 bases. Germline-derived CDR1 and CDR2 are GTSNPN and SVGIG (reference sequence). The CDR3 totals 14 residues. The CDR3 loop is CAWSVVGYRTEQYF. The CDR3 region has the DNA TGTGCCTGGAGTGTAGTAGGATACAGGACCGAGCAGTACTTC.

The chain carries TRBV5-1 and TRBJ2-5, with D unclear. The V gene's germline CDR1 is SGHRS and CDR2 YFSETQ. This CDR3 has 13 amino acids. The V gene lost 2 bases and the J gene lost 1 base, with 6 bases spanning the gap. Written as DNA, the CDR3 is TGCGCCAGCAGCTTACATTCCCAAGAGACCCAGTACTTC. Translation: CASSLHSQETQYF.

The V gene is TRBV7-9, the J gene TRBJ1-3; D perhaps matches TRBD1 (5 bases). This CDR3 is 16 amino acids long. The germline CDR1 and CDR2 sequences are SEHNR and FQNEAQ (reference sequence). V was shortened by 3 bases and J by 0 bases, with 12 bases between the two germline ends. In nucleotides, the CDR3 is TGTGCCAGCAGCTTGAAGGACACGAGCTCTGGAAACACCATATATTTT. The encoded protein is CASSLKDTSSGNTIYF.

The DNA of the CDR3 is TGTGCCTGGTTGCCCGCGGAGGTGGTAAATTCACCCCTCCACTTT. It codes for CAWLPAEVVNSPLHF. The chain uses TRBV30 and TRBJ1-6, with unresolved D. The CDR3 loop spans 15 amino acids. Germline-derived CDR1 and CDR2 are GTSNPN and SVGIG (reference sequence). Trimming removed 5 bases from V and 7 bases from J, with 18 bases in between. Drawing the rest from reference TRBV30 and TRBJ1-6, the complete variable domain is SQTIHQWPATLVQPVGSPLSLECTVEGTSNPNLYWYRQAAGRGLQLLFYSVGIGQISSEVPQNLSASRPQDRQFILSSKKLLLSDSGFYLCAWLPAEVVNSPLHFGNGTRLTVT.

The genes are TRBV28 and TRBJ2-5; 7 nucleotides match TRBD1. CDR1 is MDHEN and CDR2 is SYDVKM in the germline V gene. CDR3 size: 14 residues. The trim removed 2 bases at V and 2 bases at J, leaving 2 bases unmatched. CDR3 nucleotides: TGTGCCAGCAGTTTAACAGGGGCTCAAGAGACCCAGTACTTC. Protein sequence: CASSLTGAQETQYF.

The sample holds one count of this clone. The gene calls are TRBV6-6 and TRBJ1-5, with a weak D call TRBD1 (5 bases). The V and J ends lost 0 bases and 7 bases respectively, with 10 bases between them. This CDR3 has 14 amino acids. CDR1 is MNHNY, CDR2 SVGAGI, per germline (reference sequence). CDR3 bases: TGTGCCAGCAGTTACTCAGCAGGGAACCAGCCCCAGCATTTT. Translation gives CASSYSAGNQPQHF.

The CDR3 sequence is CASSLGQGPNYGYTF. The CDR3, as DNA: TGTGCCAGCAGTCTCGGACAGGGACCTAACTATGGCTACACCTTC. V and J are TRBV2 and TRBJ1-2; 8 bases are shared with TRBD1. The CDR3 totals 15 residues. Trimming at V came to 5 bases and at J to 0 bases, leaving 5 bases not matched to a gene. The germline CDR1 and CDR2 sequences are SNHLY and FYNNEI.

This clone was counted a few times. V is TRBV2 and J is TRBJ2-5; D is ambiguous. CDR3 length: 15 amino acids. V gave up 2 bases and J gave up 0 bases, with 10 bases separating them. Per the germline V gene, CDR1 is SNHLY and CDR2 is FYNNEI. The chain's CDR3 is CASSERLGNQETQYF. CDR3 DNA: TGTGCCAGCAGTGAACGGCTAGGCAACCAAGAGACCCAGTACTTC.

CDR3 bases: TGTGCCAGCAGCCGTTACCTGGGACAGGGGATAGACTATGGCTACACCTTC. Its protein is CASSRYLGQGIDYGYTF. The rearrangement links TRBV14 to TRBJ1-2; TRBD1 matches 10 bases. The CDR3 runs 17 residues. V was pared by 4 bases and J by 3 bases, with 11 bases of the junction left unmatched. The V gene's germline CDR1 is SGHDN and CDR2 FVKESK.

The V gene is TRBV10-2, the J gene TRBJ2-1; 9 bases align to TRBD2. The CDR3 length is 14 residues. J lost 5 bases, V lost 8 bases, and 7 bases had no gene match. The germline CDR1 and CDR2 sequences are WSHSY and SAAADI. CDR3 sequence reads: CASRGASGNNEQFF. CDR3 DNA sequence: TGCGCCAGCCGAGGGGCTAGCGGGAACAATGAGCAGTTCTTC.

The CDR3 sequence: CASSPGRETQYF. The CDR3 nucleotides read TGTGCCAGCAGTCCAGGGCGGGAGACCCAGTACTTC. The chain couples TRBV27 to TRBJ2-5; weak D call: TRBD1 (5 bases). The CDR3 is made up of 12 amino acids. V lost 5 bases, J lost 5 bases, and 9 bases lay in between. Per germline, CDR1 MNHEY and CDR2 SMNVEV (reference sequence).

V and J are TRBV2 and TRBJ1-6; TRBD1 agrees at 7 bases. Looked up from germline, CDR1 is SNHLY and CDR2 is FYNNEI. V was pared by 3 bases and J by 10 bases, with 9 bases of the junction left unmatched. There are 15 residues in the CDR3. CDR3 loop: CASSEDETGSSPLHF. As DNA, the CDR3 is TGTGCCAGCAGTGAGGATGAGACAGGGTCCTCACCCCTCCACTTT.

V and J are TRBV28 and TRBJ2-7; TRBD1 matches 11 bases. The germline V gene has CDR1 MDHEN and CDR2 SYDVKM. V shed 5 bases and J 2 bases; nucleotides not matched to a gene: 5. The CDR3 is made up of 15 amino acids. The CDR3 DNA sequence: TGTGCCAGCAGTAGCCTGGGACAGGGGGCCTACGAGCAGTACTTC. Residues: CASSSLGQGAYEQYF. Filled out from reference TRBV28 and TRBJ2-7, the complete variable domain reads DVKVTQSSRYLVKRTGEKVFLECVQDMDHENMFWYRQDPGLGLRLIYFSYDVKMKEKGDIPEGYSVSREKKERFSLILESASTNQTSMYLCASSSLGQGAYEQYFGPGTRLTVT.

V and J are TRBV10-3 and TRBJ2-7; D is perhaps TRBD1 (5 bases). V lost 10 bases and J 1 base, leaving 14 bases between the germline ends. The CDR3 consists of 13 residues. The germline gives CDR1 ENHRY, CDR2 SYGVKD. The CDR3 is CATNPDSSYEQYF. CDR3 in DNA: TGTGCCACCAACCCCGACAGTTCCTACGAGCAGTACTTC.

This chain links TRBV7-8 with TRBJ1-6, with D perhaps TRBD1 (6 bases). This CDR3 is 16 amino acids long. Germline V CDR1 and CDR2: SGHVS, FQNEAQ. Trimming took off 1 base at V and 6 bases at J, with 13 bases between the two ends. The CDR3 DNA is TGTGCCAGCAGCTTAGAGGGGGGGTTGCGTAATTCACCCCTCCACTTT. This sequence encodes CASSLEGGLRNSPLHF.

The genes are TRBV10-3 and TRBJ2-7; TRBD2 aligns across 10 bases. Germline V CDR1 and CDR2: ENHRY, SYGVKD. This CDR3 has 15 residues. The V gene end was trimmed by 8 bases and the J gene end by 2 bases; junction bases not matched to a gene: 9. The DNA for the CDR3 is TGTGCCATCGAGGGGGGTAGCGGGAGGCCCTACGAGCAGTACTTC. Amino acid sequence: CAIEGGSGRPYEQYF.

The J gene is TRBJ1-1, the V gene TRBV3-1 (or the pseudogene TRBV3-2); 10 bases match TRBD1. Germline CDR1 and CDR2: LGHDT and YNNKEL (reference sequence). J was trimmed by 5 bases and V by 5 bases; bases with no gene match: 5. The CDR3 runs to 14 residues. The CDR3 DNA follows: TGTGCCAGCAGCAGGGACAGGGGTGGGACTGAAGCTTTCTTT. Translating gives CASSRDRGGTEAFF.